A single sample gave rise to the 14 T cell receptor beta chains below, sequenced in a study of blood T cell repertoires in COVID-19. Some clones are missing from TCRdb's copy, which holds only in-frame ones; the method was immunoSEQ multiplex PCR. Here the sample spans about 28,000 clones, about 92% being singletons. Sequenced sample: peripheral blood. The receptors come from a woman aged 70-85 years with COVID-19, enrolled during active disease.

The rearrangement joins TRBV5-4 to TRBJ2-7, with 10 nucleotides matching TRBD1. The CDR3 covers 14 residues. Looked up from germline, CDR1 is SGHNT and CDR2 is YYREEE (reference sequence). With V trimmed by 4 bases and J by 0 bases, 1 base remained unmatched. CDR3 nucleotide sequence: TGTGCCAGCAGCGGGACAGGGGTCTCCTACGAGCAGTACTTC. This sequence encodes CASSGTGVSYEQYF. The whole variable domain, remainder taken from reference TRBV5-4 and TRBJ2-7, is ETGVTQSPTHLIKTRGQQVTLRCSSQSGHNTVSWYQQALGQGPQFIFQYYREEENGRGNFPPRFSGLQFPNYSSELNVNALELDDSALYLCASSGTGVSYEQYFGPGTRLTVT.

The rearrangement links TRBV29-1 to TRBJ1-2; 12 bases agree with TRBD1. The V gene end was trimmed by 7 bases and the J gene end by 7 bases; junction bases not matched to a gene: 7. This CDR3 comprises 13 residues. Germline assignment: CDR1 SQVTM and CDR2 ANQGSEA. The CDR3 DNA follows: TGCAGCGGTGGGACAGGGGGCAATTCTGGCTACACCTTC. Amino acids: CSGGTGGNSGYTF.

The chain couples TRBV29-1 to TRBJ1-4, with D possibly being TRBD1 (6 bases). There are 13 residues in the CDR3. V lost 6 bases and J lost 8, with 16 bases in between. Germline values: CDR1 SQVTM, CDR2 ANQGSEA. The CDR3 loop is CSVETGRGEKLFF. For the CDR3, the DNA is TGCAGCGTGGAGACAGGAAGAGGGGAAAAACTGTTTTTT.

This chain connects TRBV5-1 to TRBJ1-4; D is perhaps TRBD1 (5 bases). The CDR3 is 17 amino acids. Trimming removed 4 bases from V and 5 bases from J, with 21 bases in between. Germline lookup yields CDR1 SGHRS and CDR2 YFSETQ. The CDR3 protein is CASSPSRQTAFNEKLFF. CDR3 sequence (DNA): TGCGCCAGCAGCCCATCCCGTCAGACAGCCTTCAATGAAAAACTGTTTTTT.

The V gene is TRBV14, the J gene TRBJ1-1; D is possibly TRBD1 (5 bases). Germline assignment: CDR1 SGHDN and CDR2 FVKESK. V was trimmed by 4 bases and J by 1 base, leaving 7 bases between them. The CDR3 extends over 13 amino acids. Here the CDR3 reads CASSPGPNTEAFF. In DNA, the CDR3 is TGTGCCAGCAGCCCAGGGCCGAACACTGAAGCTTTCTTT.

The J gene is TRBJ2-7, the V gene TRBV5-4; tentative D call: TRBD2 (6 bases). Germline V gene data show CDR1 as SGHNT and CDR2 as YYREEE (reference sequence). V was clipped by 2 bases and J by 0 bases, with 12 bases between them. The CDR3 contains 15 residues. The CDR3 loop is CASSLEGLSSYEQYF. The CDR3 region has the DNA TGTGCCAGCAGCTTAGAGGGACTTAGCTCCTACGAGCAGTACTTC.

This clone was found once. This rearrangement joins TRBV5-1 to TRBJ2-2; D remains unclear. Trimming stripped 7 bases from V and 7 bases from J, with 17 bases between. Germline CDR1 is SGHRS and CDR2 is YFSETQ. This CDR3 region has 14 residues. CDR3 sequence (DNA): TGCGCCAGCGCGAACGATGCAGGTTACGGGGAGCTGTTTTTT. Translated: CASANDAGYGELFF.

CDR3 region: CASSPQGSGNTIYF. The CDR3 nucleotides are TGCGCCAGCAGCCCCCAGGGCTCTGGAAACACCATATATTTT. The chain uses TRBV5-1 and TRBJ1-3; weak D call: TRBD1 (5 bases). V was pared by 4 bases and J by 0 bases, with 8 bases between. The germline V gene encodes CDR1 SGHRS and CDR2 YFSETQ. This CDR3 has 14 residues.

There are a few counts of this clone. The chain has TRBV3-1 (or the pseudogene TRBV3-2) and TRBJ2-1; the match to TRBD2 covers 7 bases. After removal of 5 bases from V and 9 bases from J, the junction contained 4 bases not matched to a gene. Germline CDR1 LGHDT, CDR2 YNNKEL (reference sequence). The CDR3 consists of 12 residues. The CDR3: CASSGTIAEQFF. CDR3 nucleotides: TGTGCCAGCAGCGGGACTATAGCTGAGCAGTTCTTC.

The genes are TRBV11-2 and TRBJ2-7; D may be TRBD2 (5 bases). Trimming pared 1 base from V and 3 bases from J, leaving 13 bases between. Germline V lookup: CDR1 SGHAT, CDR2 FQNNGV. This CDR3 has 15 amino acids. The CDR3 here is CASSLAPSLSYEQYF. The CDR3 coding sequence is TGTGCCAGCAGCTTAGCGCCTAGCCTAAGCTACGAGCAGTACTTC.

The chain links TRBV19 to TRBJ2-2; D gene uncertain. The germline CDR1 and CDR2 sequences are LNHDA and SQIVND (reference sequence). V lost 3 bases and J 7 bases, leaving 12 bases between the germline ends. This CDR3 is built from 14 residues. The CDR3 DNA follows: TGTGCCAGTAGTATTAATCAGCAGGTCGGGGAGCTGTTTTTT. Protein: CASSINQQVGELFF.

The chain couples TRBV3-1 (or the pseudogene TRBV3-2) to TRBJ1-1; 11 bases are shared with TRBD1. Germline CDR1 LGHDT, CDR2 YNNKEL (reference sequence). With 1 base clipped from V and 7 bases from J, the junction kept 11 bases outside the gene matches. The CDR3 contains 17 residues. CDR3 sequence: CASSQAGGTGGTGEAFF. CDR3 DNA sequence: TGTGCCAGCAGCCAAGCGGGCGGGACAGGGGGTACAGGTGAAGCTTTCTTT.

V usage is TRBV5-1 and J usage is TRBJ2-7; tentative D call: TRBD1 (5 bases). The CDR3 runs to 16 residues. Per germline, CDR1 SGHRS and CDR2 YFSETQ. Trimming removed 0 bases at V and 4 bases at J, with 17 bases between. CDR3 DNA: TGCGCCAGCAGCTTGGGGGCGGCCAGGGCAGATTACGAGCAGTACTTC. Encoded protein: CASSLGAARADYEQYF.

The chain combines TRBV19 with TRBJ2-5, with 14 bases that match TRBD2. V shed 5 bases and J 4 bases; nucleotides not matched to a gene: 3. The germline V gene encodes CDR1 LNHDA and CDR2 SQIVND (reference sequence). There are 15 residues in the CDR3. CDR3: CASSEGLAGVETQYF. The CDR3 bases are TGTGCCAGTAGTGAGGGACTAGCGGGAGTAGAGACCCAGTACTTC.